The source of this T cell receptor beta chain is a study of PD-L1 blockade in urothelial cancer. The sample's time point: pretreatment peripheral blood. Some clones are missing from TCRdb's copy, which holds only in-frame ones; the method was immunoSEQ multiplex PCR. The data show roughly 47,000 clones, 79% seen once. Germline-derived CDR1 and CDR2 are LNHDA and SQIVND (reference sequence). The CDR3 consists of 14 residues. The V gene end was trimmed by 7 bases and the J gene end by 3 bases; junction bases not matched to a gene: 8. Sequences were derived from PBMCs, sampled around atezolizumab (anti-PD-L1) treatment. The clonotype originates from a man between 65 and 80 years old with urothelial cancer. The chain recombines TRBV19 with TRBJ2-7; 8 nucleotides align to TRBD1. This CDR3 is CASTKTGAGYEQYF. CDR3 nucleotide sequence: TGTGCCAGTACTAAGACAGGGGCAGGCTACGAGCAGTACTTC.